This TCR beta chain was found in a study of cytomegalovirus exposure and HLA in healthy donors. Study-level background: Of the donors genotyped, a few hundred in all, about 80% fell in the Caucasian-associated ancestry cluster.

With 3 bases removed from V and 12 bases from J, the gap between germline ends came to 14 bases. The germline V gene encodes CDR1 KGHSH and CDR2 LQKENI. The CDR3 length is 13 residues. In the PCR, 60 Vbeta and 13 Jbeta primers were used. TCRdb keeps only in-frame clones here, not all; method: immunoSEQ multiplex PCR. The repertoire holds under 150,000 clones, around 80% seen once, with 1.5% to 2% in the top ten. The chain employs TRBV18 and TRBJ1-4, with D unresolved. This TCR came from a man aged 18 to 29 in good health and CMV-seronegative. Specimen: PBMCs. The CDR3 bases are TGTGCCAGCTCACCCCCCCTGGTCGGGGAACTGTTTTTT. This encodes CASSPPLVGELFF.